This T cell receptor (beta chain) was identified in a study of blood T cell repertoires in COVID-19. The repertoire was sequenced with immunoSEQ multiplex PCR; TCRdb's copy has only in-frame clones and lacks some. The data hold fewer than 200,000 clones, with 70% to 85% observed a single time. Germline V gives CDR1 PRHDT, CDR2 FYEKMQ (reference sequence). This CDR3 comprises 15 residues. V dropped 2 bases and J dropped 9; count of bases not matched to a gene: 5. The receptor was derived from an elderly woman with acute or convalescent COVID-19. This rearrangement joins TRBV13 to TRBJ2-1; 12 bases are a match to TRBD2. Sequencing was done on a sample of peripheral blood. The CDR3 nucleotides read TGTGCCAGCAGCTTACTCTCACTAGCGGGAGGTGAGCAGTTCTTC. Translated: CASSLLSLAGGEQFF.